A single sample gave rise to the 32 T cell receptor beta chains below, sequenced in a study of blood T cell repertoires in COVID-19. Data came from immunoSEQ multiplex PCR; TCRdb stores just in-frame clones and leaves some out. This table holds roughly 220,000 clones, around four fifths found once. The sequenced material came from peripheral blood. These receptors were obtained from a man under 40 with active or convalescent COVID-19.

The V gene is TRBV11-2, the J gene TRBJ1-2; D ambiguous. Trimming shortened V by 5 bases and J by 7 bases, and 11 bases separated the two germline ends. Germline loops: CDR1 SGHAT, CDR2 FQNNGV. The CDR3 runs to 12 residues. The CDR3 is CASSLGDGGYTF. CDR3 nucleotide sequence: TGTGCCAGCAGCCTGGGCGATGGTGGCTACACCTTC.

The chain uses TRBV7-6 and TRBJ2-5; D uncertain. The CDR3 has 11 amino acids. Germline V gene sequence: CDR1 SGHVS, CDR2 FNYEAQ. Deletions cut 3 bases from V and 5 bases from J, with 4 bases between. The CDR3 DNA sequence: TGTGCCAGCAGCTTCGGGGAGACCCAGTACTTC. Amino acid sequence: CASSFGETQYF.

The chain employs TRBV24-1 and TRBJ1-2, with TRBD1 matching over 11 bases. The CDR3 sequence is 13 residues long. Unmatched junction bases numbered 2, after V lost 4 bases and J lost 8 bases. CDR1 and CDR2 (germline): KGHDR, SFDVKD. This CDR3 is CATSERTGGGYTF. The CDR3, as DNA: TGTGCCACCAGTGAGAGGACAGGGGGCGGCTACACCTTC.

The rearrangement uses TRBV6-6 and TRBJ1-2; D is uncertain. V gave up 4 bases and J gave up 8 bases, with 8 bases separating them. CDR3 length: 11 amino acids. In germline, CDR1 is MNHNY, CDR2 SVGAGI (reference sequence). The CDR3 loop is CASSSSRGYTF. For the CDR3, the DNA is TGTGCCAGCAGTTCCTCGAGAGGCTACACCTTC.

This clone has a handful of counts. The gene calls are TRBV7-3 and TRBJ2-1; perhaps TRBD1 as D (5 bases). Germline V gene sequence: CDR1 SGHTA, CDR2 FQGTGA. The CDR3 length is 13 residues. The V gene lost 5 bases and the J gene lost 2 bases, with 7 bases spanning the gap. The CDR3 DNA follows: TGTGCCAGCAGCCCGACAGCCTACAATGAGCAGTTCTTC. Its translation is CASSPTAYNEQFF. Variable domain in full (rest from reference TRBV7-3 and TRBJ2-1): GAGVSQTPSNKVTEKGKYVELRCDPISGHTALYWYRQSLGQGPEFLIYFQGTGAADDSGLPNDRFFAVRPEGSVSTLKIQRTERGDSAVYLCASSPTAYNEQFFGPGTRLTVL.

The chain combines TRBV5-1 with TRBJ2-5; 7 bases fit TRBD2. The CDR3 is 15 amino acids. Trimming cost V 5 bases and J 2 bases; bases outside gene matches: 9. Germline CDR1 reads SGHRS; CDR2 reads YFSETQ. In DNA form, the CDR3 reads TGCGCCAGCAGGGTTTCTAGCGGCCTTCAAGAGACCCAGTACTTC. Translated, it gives CASRVSSGLQETQYF.

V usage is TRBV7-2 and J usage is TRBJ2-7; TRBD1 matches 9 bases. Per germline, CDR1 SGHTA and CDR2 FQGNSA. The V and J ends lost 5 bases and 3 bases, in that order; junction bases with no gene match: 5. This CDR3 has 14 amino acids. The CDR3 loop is CASSPGQGLYEQYF. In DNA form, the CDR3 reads TGTGCCAGCAGCCCAGGACAGGGGCTCTACGAGCAGTACTTC.

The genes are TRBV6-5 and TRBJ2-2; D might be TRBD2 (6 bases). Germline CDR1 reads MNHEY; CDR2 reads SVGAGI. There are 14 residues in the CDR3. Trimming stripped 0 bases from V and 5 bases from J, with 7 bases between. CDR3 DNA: TGTGCCAGCAGTTACTCGGCGGGGACCGGGGAGCTGTTTTTT. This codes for CASSYSAGTGELFF.

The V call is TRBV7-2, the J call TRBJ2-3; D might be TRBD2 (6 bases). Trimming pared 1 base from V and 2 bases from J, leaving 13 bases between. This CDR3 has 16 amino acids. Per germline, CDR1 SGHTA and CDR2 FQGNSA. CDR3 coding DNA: TGTGCCAGCAGCTTAGTTCGGCGGGGACTCACAGATACGCAGTATTTT. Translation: CASSLVRRGLTDTQYF.

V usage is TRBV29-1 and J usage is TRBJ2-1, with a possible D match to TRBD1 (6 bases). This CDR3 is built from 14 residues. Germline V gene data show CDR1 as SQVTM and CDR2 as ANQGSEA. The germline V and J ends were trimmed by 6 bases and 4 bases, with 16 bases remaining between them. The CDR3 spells CSVDLRDTYNEQFF. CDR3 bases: TGCAGCGTGGACCTCCGGGACACGTACAATGAGCAGTTCTTC.

In DNA form, the CDR3 reads TGTGCCAGCAGTCCCCCGGTCCGGGCAGATACGCAGTATTTT. The encoded protein is CASSPPVRADTQYF. The V call is TRBV25-1, the J call TRBJ2-3; D unclear. The CDR3 length is 14 residues. Germline V CDR1 and CDR2: MGHDK, SYGVNS. The ends were cut back, 5 bases at V and 4 bases at J, with 13 bases in the middle.

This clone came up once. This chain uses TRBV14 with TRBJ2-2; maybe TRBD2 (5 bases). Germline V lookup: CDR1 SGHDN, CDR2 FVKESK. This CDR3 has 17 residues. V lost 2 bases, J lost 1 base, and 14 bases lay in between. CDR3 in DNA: TGTGCCAGCAGCCAATTCTTCGGGCGGGTGAACACCGGGGAGCTGTTTTTT. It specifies CASSQFFGRVNTGELFF.

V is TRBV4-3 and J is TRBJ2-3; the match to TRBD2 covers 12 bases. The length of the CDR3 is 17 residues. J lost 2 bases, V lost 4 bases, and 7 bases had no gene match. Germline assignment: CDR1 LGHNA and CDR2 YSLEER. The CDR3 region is CASSLGLAGRNTDTQYF. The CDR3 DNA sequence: TGCGCCAGCAGCCTCGGACTAGCGGGGAGAAACACAGATACGCAGTATTTT.

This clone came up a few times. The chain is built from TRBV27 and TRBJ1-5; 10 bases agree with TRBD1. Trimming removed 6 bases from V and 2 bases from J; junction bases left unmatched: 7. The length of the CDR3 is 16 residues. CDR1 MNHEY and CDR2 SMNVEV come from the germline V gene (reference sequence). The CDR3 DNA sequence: TGTGCCAGCAGGACTTCGGGGACAGGGGGCAATCAGCCCCAGCATTTT. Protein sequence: CASRTSGTGGNQPQHF.

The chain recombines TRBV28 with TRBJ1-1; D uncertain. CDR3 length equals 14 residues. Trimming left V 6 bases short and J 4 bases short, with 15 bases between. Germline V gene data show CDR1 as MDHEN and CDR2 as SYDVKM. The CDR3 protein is CASSQPRESTEAFF. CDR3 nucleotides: TGTGCCAGCAGCCAACCCCGAGAAAGCACTGAAGCTTTCTTT.

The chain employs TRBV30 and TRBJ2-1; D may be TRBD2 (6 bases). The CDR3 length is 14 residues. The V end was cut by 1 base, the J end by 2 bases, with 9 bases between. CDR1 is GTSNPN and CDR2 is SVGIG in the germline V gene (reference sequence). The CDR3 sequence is CAWSGGVPYNEQFF. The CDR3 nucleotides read TGTGCCTGGAGTGGGGGGGTCCCCTACAATGAGCAGTTCTTC.

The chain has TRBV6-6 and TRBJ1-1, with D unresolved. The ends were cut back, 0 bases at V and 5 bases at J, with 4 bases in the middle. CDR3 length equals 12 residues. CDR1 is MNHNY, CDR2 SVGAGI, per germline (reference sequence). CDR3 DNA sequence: TGTGCCAGCAGTTACTCGTCGACTGAAGCTTTCTTT. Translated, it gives CASSYSSTEAFF.

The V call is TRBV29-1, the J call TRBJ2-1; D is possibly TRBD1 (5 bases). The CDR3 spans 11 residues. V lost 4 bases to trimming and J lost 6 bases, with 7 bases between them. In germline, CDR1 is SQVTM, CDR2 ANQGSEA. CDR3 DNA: TGCAGCGTTGCCAGGGCCAATGAGCAGTTCTTC. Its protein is CSVARANEQFF.

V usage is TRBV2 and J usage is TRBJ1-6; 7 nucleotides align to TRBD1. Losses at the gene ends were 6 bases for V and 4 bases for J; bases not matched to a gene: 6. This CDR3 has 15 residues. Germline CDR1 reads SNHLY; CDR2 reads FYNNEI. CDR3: CASSEGQRYNSPLHF. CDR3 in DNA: TGTGCCAGCAGCGAGGGACAGAGATATAATTCACCCCTCCACTTT.

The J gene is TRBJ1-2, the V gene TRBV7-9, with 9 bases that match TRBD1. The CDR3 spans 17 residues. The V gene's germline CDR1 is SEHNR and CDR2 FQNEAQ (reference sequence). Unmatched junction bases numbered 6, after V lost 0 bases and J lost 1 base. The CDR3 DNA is TGTGCCAGCAGCTTAGCGGGACAGGGATATAATAACTATGGCTACACCTTC. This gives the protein CASSLAGQGYNNYGYTF.

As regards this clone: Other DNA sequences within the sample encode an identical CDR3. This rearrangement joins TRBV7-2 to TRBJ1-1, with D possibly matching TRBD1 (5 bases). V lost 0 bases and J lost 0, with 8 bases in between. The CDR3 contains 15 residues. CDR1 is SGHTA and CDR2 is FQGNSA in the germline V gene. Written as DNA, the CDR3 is TGTGCCAGCAGCTTAGCATCAGGGTTGAACACTGAAGCTTTCTTT. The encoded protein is CASSLASGLNTEAFF. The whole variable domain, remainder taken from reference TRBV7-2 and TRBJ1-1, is GAGVSQSPSNKVTEKGKDVELRCDPISGHTALYWYRQSLGQGLEFLIYFQGNSAPDKSGLPSDRFSAERTGGSVSTLTIQRTQQEDSAVYLCASSLASGLNTEAFFGQGTRLTVV.

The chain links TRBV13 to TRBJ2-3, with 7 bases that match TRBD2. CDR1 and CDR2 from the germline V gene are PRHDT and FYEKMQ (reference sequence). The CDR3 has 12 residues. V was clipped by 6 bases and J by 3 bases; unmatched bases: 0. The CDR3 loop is CASRGGTDTQYF. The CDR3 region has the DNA TGTGCCAGCAGGGGGGGGACAGATACGCAGTATTTT.

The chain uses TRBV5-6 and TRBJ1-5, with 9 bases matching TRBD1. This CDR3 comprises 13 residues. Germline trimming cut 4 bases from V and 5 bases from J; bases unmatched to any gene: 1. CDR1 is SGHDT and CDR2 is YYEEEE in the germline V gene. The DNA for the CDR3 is TGTGCCAGCAGCACAGGGGGCGATCAGCCCCAGCATTTT. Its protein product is CASSTGGDQPQHF.

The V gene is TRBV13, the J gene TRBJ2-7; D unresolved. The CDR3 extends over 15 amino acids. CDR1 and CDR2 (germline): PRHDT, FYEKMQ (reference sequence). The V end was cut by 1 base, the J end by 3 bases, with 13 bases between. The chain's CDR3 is CASSLVGGTNYEQYF. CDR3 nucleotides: TGTGCCAGCAGCTTAGTTGGCGGAACCAACTACGAGCAGTACTTC.

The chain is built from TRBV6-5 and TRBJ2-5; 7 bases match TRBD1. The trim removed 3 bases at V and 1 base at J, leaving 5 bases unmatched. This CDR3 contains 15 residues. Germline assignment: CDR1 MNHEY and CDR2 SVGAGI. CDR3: CASSYYDRAQETQYF. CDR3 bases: TGTGCCAGCAGTTATTACGACAGGGCCCAAGAGACCCAGTACTTC.

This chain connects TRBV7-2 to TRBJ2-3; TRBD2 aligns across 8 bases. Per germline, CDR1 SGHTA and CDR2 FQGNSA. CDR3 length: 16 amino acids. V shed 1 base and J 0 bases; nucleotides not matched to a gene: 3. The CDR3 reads CASSLGLAPSTDTQYF. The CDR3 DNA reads TGTGCCAGCAGCTTAGGACTAGCGCCGAGCACAGATACGCAGTATTTT.

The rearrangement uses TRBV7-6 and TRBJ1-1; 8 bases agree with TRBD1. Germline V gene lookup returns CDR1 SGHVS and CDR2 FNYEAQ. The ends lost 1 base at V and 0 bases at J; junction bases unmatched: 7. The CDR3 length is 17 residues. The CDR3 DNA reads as TGTGCCAGCAGCTTAGAGGGGACAGGACCTCTGAACACTGAAGCTTTCTTT. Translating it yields CASSLEGTGPLNTEAFF.

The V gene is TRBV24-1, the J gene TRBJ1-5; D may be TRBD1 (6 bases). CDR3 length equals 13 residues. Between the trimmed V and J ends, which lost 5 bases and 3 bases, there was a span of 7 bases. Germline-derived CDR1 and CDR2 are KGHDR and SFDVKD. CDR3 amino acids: CATSGQDNQPQHF. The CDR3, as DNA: TGTGCCACCAGTGGACAGGACAATCAGCCCCAGCATTTT.

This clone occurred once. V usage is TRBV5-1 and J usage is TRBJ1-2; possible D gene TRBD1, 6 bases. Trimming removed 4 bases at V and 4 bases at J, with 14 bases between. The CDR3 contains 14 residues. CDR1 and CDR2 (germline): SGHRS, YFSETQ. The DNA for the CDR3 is TGCGCCAGCAGCCGGGGGGGCGAGGGCTATGGCTACACCTTC. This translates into CASSRGGEGYGYTF. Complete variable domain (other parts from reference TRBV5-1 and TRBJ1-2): KAGVTQTPRYLIKTRGQQVTLSCSPISGHRSVSWYQQTPGQGLQFLFEYFSETQRNKGNFPGRFSGRQFSNSRSEMNVSTLELGDSALYLCASSRGGEGYGYTFGSGTRLTVV.

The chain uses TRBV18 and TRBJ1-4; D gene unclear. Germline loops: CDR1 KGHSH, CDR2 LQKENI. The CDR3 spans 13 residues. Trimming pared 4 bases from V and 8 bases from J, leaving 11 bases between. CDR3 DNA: TGTGCCAGCTCACGGGAGAGTGGGGAAAAACTGTTTTTT. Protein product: CASSRESGEKLFF.

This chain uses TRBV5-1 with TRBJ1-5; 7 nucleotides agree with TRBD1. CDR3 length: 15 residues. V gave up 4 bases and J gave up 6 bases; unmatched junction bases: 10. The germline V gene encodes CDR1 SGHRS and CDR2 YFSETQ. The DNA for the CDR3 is TGCGCCAGCAGCCAGGAGGGGGCGAGGGGTCAGCCCCAGCATTTT. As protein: CASSQEGARGQPQHF.

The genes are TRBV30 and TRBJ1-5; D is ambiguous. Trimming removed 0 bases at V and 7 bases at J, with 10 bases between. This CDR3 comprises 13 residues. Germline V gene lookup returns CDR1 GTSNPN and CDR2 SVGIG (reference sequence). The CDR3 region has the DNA TGTGCCTGGAGTGTTGCGGGTGAGCAGCCCCAGCATTTT. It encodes CAWSVAGEQPQHF.